One and the same sample provided the 20 T cell receptor beta chains below, sequenced in a study of follicular helper T cells after annual influenza vaccination. Specified time point: 2015-2016 season, 7 days after influenza vaccination. Sequenced by immunoSEQ multiplex PCR; TCRdb stores in-frame clones only, minus some. The top ten clones hold 0.47% of a sample with over 8,000 clones, roughly 80% of them seen once. Sample: CXCR5+ CD38- circulating T follicular helper cells from blood, taken 7 days after influenza vaccination. Subset in this sample: circulating Tfh, non-naive CD4+CXCR5+PD-1+ (ICOS+CD38+ or ICOS-CD38-). Receptor source: an adult who received the influenza vaccine.

The chain's CDR3 is CASRYRVATQSRANVLTF. DNA of the CDR3: TGTGCCAGCAGATACCGGGTAGCTACACAAAGTCGGGCCAACGTCCTGACTTTC. The chain uses TRBV21-1 and TRBJ2-6; the table assigns TRBD2, which was not confirmed against the DNA. TRBV21-1 is an annotated pseudogene. The CDR3 length is 18 residues.

The chain recombines TRBV4-1 with TRBJ1-1; no clear D gene. Germline values: CDR1 MGHRA, CDR2 YSYEKL. The CDR3 runs 14 residues. V lost 2 bases and J 2 bases, leaving 9 bases between the germline ends. The CDR3 DNA follows: TGCGCCAGCAGCCAAAGGGTCACCAACACTGAAGCTTTCTTT. Translated: CASSQRVTNTEAFF.

The rearrangement joins TRBV15 to TRBJ2-2; 10 bases map to TRBD1. The CDR3 length is 18 residues. The ends lost 8 bases at V and 8 bases at J; junction bases unmatched: 20. Germline V lookup: CDR1 LNHNV, CDR2 YYDKDF (reference sequence). Written as DNA, the CDR3 is TGTGCCACCTCCAACCCTGTACTGGGACAGGGGCAAGGTGGGGAGCTGTTTTTT. As protein: CATSNPVLGQGQGGELFF.

The genes are TRBV7-3 and TRBJ1-1; D is possibly TRBD1 (6 bases). Germline V gene data show CDR1 as SGHTA and CDR2 as FQGTGA. The CDR3 extends over 15 amino acids. V was clipped by 5 bases and J by 1 base, with 14 bases between them. CDR3 nucleotide sequence: TGTGCCAGCAGCCTAGGGGGGTTCAAGAACACTGAAGCTTTCTTT. Protein: CASSLGGFKNTEAFF.

This clone appeared a single time. The V and J genes are TRBV12-5 and TRBJ1-5; TRBD1 matches at 8 bases. The CDR3 is made up of 13 amino acids. Per germline, CDR1 LGHNT and CDR2 FRNRAP. Unmatched junction bases numbered 4, after V lost 5 bases and J lost 7 bases. The CDR3 spells CASGTGTGQPQHF. As DNA, the CDR3 is TGTGCTAGTGGTACCGGGACAGGACAGCCCCAGCATTTT.

Only a few counts were recorded for this clone. The V call is TRBV2, the J call TRBJ2-7; no clear D gene. Trimming cost V 6 bases and J 3 bases, with 15 bases left between them. The CDR3 extends over 14 amino acids. Per germline, CDR1 SNHLY and CDR2 FYNNEI. This chain's CDR3 is CASRTGNSLYEQYF. The CDR3 DNA follows: TGTGCCAGCAGGACCGGCAACTCCCTCTACGAGCAGTACTTC.

This chain uses TRBV7-9 with TRBJ2-1; weak D call: TRBD1 (6 bases). Trimming left V 5 bases short and J 12 bases short, with 11 bases between. CDR3 length: 11 amino acids. Germline CDR1 SEHNR, CDR2 FQNEAQ (reference sequence). The CDR3 sequence: CASSPSDRQFF. The CDR3 DNA reads TGTGCCAGCAGCCCCTCGGACAGGCAGTTCTTC.

The chain joins TRBV7-8 to TRBJ2-7; 7 bases are a match to TRBD1. The CDR3 consists of 16 residues. After removal of 5 bases from V and 4 bases from J, the junction contained 14 bases not matched to a gene. Germline-derived CDR1 and CDR2 are SGHVS and FQNEAQ. The CDR3 DNA follows: TGTGCCAGCAGCCGGTCCGGGACAGAGGGGGTTTACGAGCAGTACTTC. Protein sequence: CASSRSGTEGVYEQYF.

The chain couples TRBV11-2 to TRBJ2-7; tentatively, D is TRBD2 (7 bases). CDR1 is SGHAT, CDR2 FQNNGV, per germline. This CDR3 is 16 amino acids long. The V and J ends lost 1 base and 0 bases respectively, with 13 bases between them. CDR3 sequence reads: CASSLVAGAGSYEQYF. The CDR3 DNA is TGTGCCAGCAGCTTAGTGGCGGGGGCGGGCTCCTACGAGCAGTACTTC.

This clone is a singleton in its sample. The chain has TRBV18 and TRBJ1-1, with TRBD1 as a possible D gene (5 bases). The ends were cut back, 4 bases at V and 2 bases at J, with 8 bases in the middle. In germline, CDR1 is KGHSH, CDR2 LQKENI. CDR3 size: 13 residues. CDR3 coding DNA: TGTGCCAGCTCACGGGACGATAACACTGAAGCTTTCTTT. This encodes CASSRDDNTEAFF. The variable domain in full, completed from reference TRBV18 and TRBJ1-1, reads NAGVMQNPRHLVRRRGQEARLRCSPMKGHSHVYWYRQLPEEGLKFMVYLQKENIIDESGMPKERFSAEFPKEGPSILRIQQVVRGDSAAYFCASSRDDNTEAFFGQGTRLTVV.

The chain links TRBV11-3 to TRBJ1-4; a possible D gene is TRBD1 (6 bases). The length of the CDR3 is 16 residues. The germline CDR1 and CDR2 sequences are SGHNT and YENEEA. Trimming stripped 3 bases from V and 1 base from J, with 12 bases between. Written as DNA, the CDR3 is TGTGCCAGCAGCTTGTATCCCAGGGGAACTAATGAAAAACTGTTTTTT. Residues: CASSLYPRGTNEKLFF. The entire variable domain, with the rest obtained from reference TRBV11-3 and TRBJ1-4, is as follows: EAGVVQSPRYKIIEKKQPVAFWCNPISGHNTLYWYLQNLGQGPELLIRYENEEAVDDSQLPKDRFSAERLKGVDSTLKIQPAELGDSAVYLCASSLYPRGTNEKLFFGSGTQLSVL.

Written as DNA, the CDR3 is TGTGCCACCAGCAGATCCTTGAGGGACGGAGGGAACACTGAAGCTTTCTTT. Translated, it gives CATSRSLRDGGNTEAFF. The chain combines TRBV15 with TRBJ1-1, with a possible D match to TRBD1 (5 bases). The CDR3 runs to 17 residues. The germline V gene has CDR1 LNHNV and CDR2 YYDKDF (reference sequence). Trimming took 2 bases from V and 1 from J, leaving 17 bases between them.

The chain's CDR3 is CASSDRTRNTGELFF. As DNA, the CDR3 is TGCGCCAGCAGTGACCGGACAAGGAACACCGGGGAGCTGTTTTTT. This chain joins TRBV10-1 and TRBJ2-2; a weak D match, TRBD1 (5 bases). This CDR3 has 15 amino acids. In germline, CDR1 is WNHNN, CDR2 SYGVQD (reference sequence). V dropped 3 bases and J dropped 1 base, with 9 bases sitting between them.

J is TRBJ2-2 and V is TRBV4-1, with TRBD1 as a possible D gene (5 bases). The CDR3 has 16 amino acids. From germline, CDR1 is MGHRA and CDR2 YSYEKL. V was cut by 4 bases and J by 1 base, with 13 bases left in between. As DNA, the CDR3 is TGCGCCAGCAGCCTAGGGGTATCGGGGAACACCGGGGAGCTGTTTTTT. Amino acid sequence: CASSLGVSGNTGELFF.

This rearrangement joins TRBV7-9 to TRBJ2-7, with 7 positions matching TRBD2. The CDR3 runs to 16 residues. Germline V gene data show CDR1 as SEHNR and CDR2 as FQNEAQ (reference sequence). Trimming at V came to 7 bases and at J to 6 bases, leaving 18 bases not matched to a gene. The CDR3: CASTPLGRGGLSEQYF. The CDR3 DNA reads TGTGCCAGCACCCCCCTGGGTCGGGGAGGGTTATCCGAGCAGTACTTC.

This chain uses TRBV5-4 with TRBJ1-6; tentative D call: TRBD1 (5 bases). Germline values: CDR1 SGHNT, CDR2 YYREEE (reference sequence). The CDR3 extends over 16 amino acids. Trimming cost V 4 bases and J 16 bases, with 27 bases left between them. CDR3 protein: CASSAGGRGYLGRLHF. CDR3 sequence (DNA): TGTGCCAGCAGCGCCGGTGGTCGAGGGTACCTGGGGCGACTCCACTTT.

The chain recombines TRBV5-1 with TRBJ2-2, with D tentatively TRBD1 (6 bases). CDR1 and CDR2 (germline): SGHRS, YFSETQ. Between the trimmed V and J ends, which lost 6 bases and 3 bases, there was a span of 12 bases. This CDR3 spans 14 amino acids. CDR3 nucleotide sequence: TGCGCCAGCAAGTACAGGGTCGACACCGGGGAGCTGTTTTTT. Amino acid sequence: CASKYRVDTGELFF.

The chain combines TRBV5-1 with TRBJ2-7, with 7 bases matching TRBD1. Germline trimming cut 5 bases from V and 1 base from J; bases unmatched to any gene: 15. The CDR3 contains 17 residues. Germline-derived CDR1 and CDR2 are SGHRS and YFSETQ. CDR3 region: CASSSEPVGTASYEQYF. The CDR3 coding sequence is TGCGCCAGCAGTTCTGAACCCGTCGGGACAGCTTCCTACGAGCAGTACTTC.

The genes are TRBV19 and TRBJ1-1; D is undetermined. The germline gives CDR1 LNHDA, CDR2 SQIVND (reference sequence). Trimming shortened V by 3 bases and J by 0 bases, and 14 bases separated the two germline ends. This CDR3 comprises 16 residues. The CDR3 sequence is CASSIRPNDMNTEAFF. CDR3 DNA: TGTGCCAGTAGTATCCGGCCCAATGACATGAACACTGAAGCTTTCTTT. Looking up the rest from reference TRBV19 and TRBJ1-1 gives the full variable domain: DGGITQSPKYLFRKEGQNVTLSCEQNLNHDAMYWYRQDPGQGLRLIYYSQIVNDFQKGDIAEGYSVSREKKESFPLTVTSAQKNPTAFYLCASSIRPNDMNTEAFFGQGTRLTVV.

The V call is TRBV6-1, the J call TRBJ1-2; D ambiguous. The CDR3 consists of 12 residues. Trimming cost V 7 bases and J 3 bases, with 9 bases left between them. Germline V gene lookup returns CDR1 MNHNS and CDR2 SASEGT. CDR3 sequence (DNA): TGTGCCAGCAAAGTCGGGGACTATGGCTACACCTTC. Encoded protein: CASKVGDYGYTF.